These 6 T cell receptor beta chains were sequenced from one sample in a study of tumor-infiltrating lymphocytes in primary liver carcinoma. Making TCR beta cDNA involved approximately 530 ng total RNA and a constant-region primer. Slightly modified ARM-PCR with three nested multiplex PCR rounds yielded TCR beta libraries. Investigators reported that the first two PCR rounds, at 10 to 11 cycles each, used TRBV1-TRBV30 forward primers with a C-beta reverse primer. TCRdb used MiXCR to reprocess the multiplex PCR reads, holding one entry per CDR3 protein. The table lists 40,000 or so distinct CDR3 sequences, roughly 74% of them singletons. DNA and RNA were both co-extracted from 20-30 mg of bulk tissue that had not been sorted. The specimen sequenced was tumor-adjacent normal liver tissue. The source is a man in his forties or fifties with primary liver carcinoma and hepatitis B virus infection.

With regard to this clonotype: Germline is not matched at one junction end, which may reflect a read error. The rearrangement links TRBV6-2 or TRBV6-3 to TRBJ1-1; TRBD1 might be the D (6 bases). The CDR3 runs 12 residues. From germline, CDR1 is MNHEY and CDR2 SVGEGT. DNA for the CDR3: TGTGCCTGCAGTTACAGGGAAACTGAAGCTTTATTT. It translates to CACSYRETEALF.

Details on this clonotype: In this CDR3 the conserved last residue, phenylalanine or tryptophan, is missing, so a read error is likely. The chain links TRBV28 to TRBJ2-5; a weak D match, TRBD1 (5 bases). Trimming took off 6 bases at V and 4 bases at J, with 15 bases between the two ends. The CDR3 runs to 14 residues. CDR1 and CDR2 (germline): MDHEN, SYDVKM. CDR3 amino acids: CASSLTRQGETQYL. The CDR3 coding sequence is TGTGCCAGCAGCCTCACACGGCAGGGAGAGACCCAGTACCTA.

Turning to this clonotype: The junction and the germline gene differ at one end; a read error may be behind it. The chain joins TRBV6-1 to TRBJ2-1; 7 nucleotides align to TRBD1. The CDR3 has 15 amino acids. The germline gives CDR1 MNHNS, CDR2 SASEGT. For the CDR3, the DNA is TGTGCCGGCAGCGTGACAGGGTGCTCCTACAATGCGCAGTTCTTC. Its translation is CAGSVTGCSYNAQFF.

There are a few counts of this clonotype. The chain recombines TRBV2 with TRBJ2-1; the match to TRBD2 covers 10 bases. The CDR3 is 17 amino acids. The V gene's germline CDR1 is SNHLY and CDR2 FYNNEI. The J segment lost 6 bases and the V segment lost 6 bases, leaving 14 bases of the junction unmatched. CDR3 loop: CASRVTELAGNSNEQFF. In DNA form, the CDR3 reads TGTGCCAGCAGGGTCACCGAACTAGCGGGGAATAGCAATGAGCAGTTCTTC.

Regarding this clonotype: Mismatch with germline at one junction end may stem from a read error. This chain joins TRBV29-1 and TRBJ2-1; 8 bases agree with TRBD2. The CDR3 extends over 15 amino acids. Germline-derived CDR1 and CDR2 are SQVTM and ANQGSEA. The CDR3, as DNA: TGCAGCGTTGAACCTCCGCGGGAGGTCCACAATGGGCAGTTCTTC. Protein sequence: CSVEPPREVHNGQFF.

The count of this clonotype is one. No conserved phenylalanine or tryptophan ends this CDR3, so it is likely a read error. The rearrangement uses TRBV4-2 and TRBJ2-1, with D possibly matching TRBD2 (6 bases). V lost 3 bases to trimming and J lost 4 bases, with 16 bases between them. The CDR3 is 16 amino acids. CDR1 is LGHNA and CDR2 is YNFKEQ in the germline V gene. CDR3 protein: CASSHAGGRGYNEQFI. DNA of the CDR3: TGTGCCAGCAGCCACGCCGGGGGACGGGGGTACAATGAGCAGTTCATC.